This record concerns one TCR beta chain sequence. Trimming cost V 1 base and J 0 bases; bases outside gene matches: 8. Germline V gene sequence: CDR1 SGHDT, CDR2 YYEEEE. The CDR3 is made up of 19 amino acids. This sample was taken from a study of blood T cell repertoires in COVID-19. For the study at large: Specimens from acute and convalescent COVID-19 originated in the United States, Italy and Spain. T cells, B-cell-depleted T cells, or PBMCs supplied cDNA or gDNA.

Here immunoSEQ multiplex PCR was the method, and the copy in TCRdb shows in-frame clones only, minus some. The data hold 200,000 to 300,000 clones, with around 80% observed a single time. This chain connects TRBV5-6 to TRBJ2-3; 13 bases are shared with TRBD2. Sequenced: peripheral blood. The receptor was isolated from a human donor in a cohort sampled during active COVID-19. CDR3 loop: CASSLPGLAGPLSTDTQYF. CDR3 bases: TGTGCCAGCAGCTTGCCGGGACTAGCGGGGCCCCTTAGCACAGATACGCAGTATTTT.